This T cell receptor (beta chain) was profiled in a study of T cell responses to AZD1222 COVID-19 vaccine. From germline, CDR1 is LGHNA and CDR2 YNFKEQ. The CDR3 extends over 19 amino acids. V was pared by 4 bases and J by 1 base, with 12 bases of the junction left unmatched. Profiled with immunoSEQ multiplex PCR; TCRdb holds only in-frame clones, not every one. The data show more than 95,000 clones, with about nine tenths seen just once and roughly 4.4% held by the top ten. Source: peripheral blood, taken on day 0 of AZD1222 vaccination. This chain joins TRBV4-2 and TRBJ2-3; 12 bases fit TRBD2. This receptor was taken from an adult in good health. Here the CDR3 reads CASSLGLAGGPTRTDTQYF. The CDR3 nucleotides read TGTGCCAGCAGCCTGGGGCTAGCGGGGGGGCCGACGCGCACAGATACGCAGTATTTT.